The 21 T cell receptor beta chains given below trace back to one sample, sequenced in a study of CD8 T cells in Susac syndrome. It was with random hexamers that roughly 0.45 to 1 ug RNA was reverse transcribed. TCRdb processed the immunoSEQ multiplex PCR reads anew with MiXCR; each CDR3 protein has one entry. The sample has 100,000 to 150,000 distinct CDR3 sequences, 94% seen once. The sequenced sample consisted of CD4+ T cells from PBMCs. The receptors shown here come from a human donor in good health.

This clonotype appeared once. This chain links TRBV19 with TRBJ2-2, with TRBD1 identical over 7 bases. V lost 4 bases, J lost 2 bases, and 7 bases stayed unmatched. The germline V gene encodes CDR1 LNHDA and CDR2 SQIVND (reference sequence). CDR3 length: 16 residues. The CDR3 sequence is CASSNNRGFNTGELFF. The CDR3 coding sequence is TGTGCCAGTAGTAACAACAGGGGTTTCAACACCGGGGAGCTGTTTTTT.

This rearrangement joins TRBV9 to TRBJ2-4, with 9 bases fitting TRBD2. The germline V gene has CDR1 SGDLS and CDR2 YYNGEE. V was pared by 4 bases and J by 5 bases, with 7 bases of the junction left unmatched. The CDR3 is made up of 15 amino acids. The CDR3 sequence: CASSFSGTSQNIQYF. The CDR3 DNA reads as TGTGCCAGCAGCTTCTCCGGGACTAGCCAAAACATTCAGTACTTC. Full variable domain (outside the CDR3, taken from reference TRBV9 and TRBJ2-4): DSGVTQTPKHLITATGQRVTLRCSPRSGDLSVYWYQQSLDQGLQFLIQYYNGEERAKGNILERFSAQQFPDLHSELNLSSLELGDSALYFCASSFSGTSQNIQYFGAGTRLSVL.

CDR3 DNA sequence: TGTGCCAGCTCACTTCAGAGCGGGAGGACCACCTACGAGCAGTACTTC. This codes for CASSLQSGRTTYEQYF. This chain joins TRBV18 and TRBJ2-7, with 9 bases matching TRBD2. Trimming took 4 bases from V and 2 from J; bases not matched to a gene: 9. Germline CDR1 reads KGHSH; CDR2 reads LQKENI. The CDR3 extends over 16 amino acids.

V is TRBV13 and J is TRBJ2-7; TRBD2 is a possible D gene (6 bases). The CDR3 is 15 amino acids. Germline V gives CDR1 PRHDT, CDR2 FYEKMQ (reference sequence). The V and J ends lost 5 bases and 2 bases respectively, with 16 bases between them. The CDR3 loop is CASSLQAGSTYEQYF. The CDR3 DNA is TGTGCCAGCAGCCTTCAGGCGGGATCGACCTACGAGCAGTACTTC.

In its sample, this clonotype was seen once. The CDR3 region is CASSLERSYNEQFF. In DNA, the CDR3 is TGCGCCAGCAGCTTGGAACGCTCCTACAATGAGCAGTTCTTC. The chain joins TRBV5-1 to TRBJ2-1; D is ambiguous. Trimming took off 0 bases at V and 0 bases at J, with 4 bases between the two ends. The CDR3 length is 14 residues. Germline CDR1 SGHRS, CDR2 YFSETQ.

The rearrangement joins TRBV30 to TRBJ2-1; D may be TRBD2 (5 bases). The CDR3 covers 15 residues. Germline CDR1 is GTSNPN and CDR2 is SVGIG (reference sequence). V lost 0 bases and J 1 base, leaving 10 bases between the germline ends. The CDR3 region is CAWSVGLASYNEQFF. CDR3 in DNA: TGTGCCTGGAGTGTAGGTCTAGCATCCTACAATGAGCAGTTCTTC.

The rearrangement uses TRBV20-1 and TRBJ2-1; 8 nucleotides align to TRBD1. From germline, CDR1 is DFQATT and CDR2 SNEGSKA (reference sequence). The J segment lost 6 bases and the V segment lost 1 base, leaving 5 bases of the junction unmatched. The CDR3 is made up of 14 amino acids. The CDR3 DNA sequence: TGCAGTGCTAGAGGATGGCAGGGGGCCAATGAGCAGTTCTTC. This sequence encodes CSARGWQGANEQFF.

Here the CDR3 reads CASSQVDSSGNTIYF. The CDR3 DNA sequence: TGTGCCAGCAGCCAAGTTGACAGCTCTGGAAACACCATATATTTT. The rearrangement joins TRBV3-1 to TRBJ1-3, with D tentatively TRBD1 (5 bases). Trimming removed 1 base at V and 0 bases at J, with 7 bases between. Looked up from germline, CDR1 is LGHDT and CDR2 is YNNKEL (reference sequence). This CDR3 has 15 amino acids.

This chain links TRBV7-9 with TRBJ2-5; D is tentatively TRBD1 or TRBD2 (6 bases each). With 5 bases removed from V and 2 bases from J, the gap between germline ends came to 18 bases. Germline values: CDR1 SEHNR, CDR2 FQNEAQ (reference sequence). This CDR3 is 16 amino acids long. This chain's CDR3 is CASSPRGGGYQETQYF. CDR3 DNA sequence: TGTGCCAGCAGCCCCCGAGGGGGAGGCTATCAAGAGACCCAGTACTTC.

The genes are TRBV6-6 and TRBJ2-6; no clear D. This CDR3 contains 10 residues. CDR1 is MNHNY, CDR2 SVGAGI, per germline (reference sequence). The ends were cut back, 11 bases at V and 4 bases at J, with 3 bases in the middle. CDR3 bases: TGTGCCTCGGGGGCCAACGTCCTGACTTTC. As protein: CASGANVLTF.

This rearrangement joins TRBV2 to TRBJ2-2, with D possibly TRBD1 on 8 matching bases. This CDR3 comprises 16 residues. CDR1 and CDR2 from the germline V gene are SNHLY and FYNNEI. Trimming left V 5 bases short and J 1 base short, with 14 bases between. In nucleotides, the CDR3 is TGTGCCAGCAGTCAAACAGGGGGGGAGAACACCGGGGAGCTGTTTTTT. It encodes CASSQTGGENTGELFF. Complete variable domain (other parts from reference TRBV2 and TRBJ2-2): EPEVTQTPSHQVTQMGQEVILRCVPISNHLYFYWYRQILGQKVEFLVSFYNNEISEKSEIFDDQFSVERPDGSNFTLKIRSTKLEDSAMYFCASSQTGGENTGELFFGEGSRLTVL.

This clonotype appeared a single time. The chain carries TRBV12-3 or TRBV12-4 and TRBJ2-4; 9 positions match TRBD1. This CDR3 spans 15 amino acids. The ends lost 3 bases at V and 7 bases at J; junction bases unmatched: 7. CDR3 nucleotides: TGTGCCAGCAGTTTGACAGGGGGAGCAGGGAACATTCAGTACTTC. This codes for CASSLTGGAGNIQYF.

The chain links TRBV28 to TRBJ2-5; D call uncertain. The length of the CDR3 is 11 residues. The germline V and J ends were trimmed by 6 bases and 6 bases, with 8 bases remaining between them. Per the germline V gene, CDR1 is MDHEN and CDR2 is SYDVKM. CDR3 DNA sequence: TGTGCCAGCAGGCAGACCCAGACCCAGTACTTC. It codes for CASRQTQTQYF.

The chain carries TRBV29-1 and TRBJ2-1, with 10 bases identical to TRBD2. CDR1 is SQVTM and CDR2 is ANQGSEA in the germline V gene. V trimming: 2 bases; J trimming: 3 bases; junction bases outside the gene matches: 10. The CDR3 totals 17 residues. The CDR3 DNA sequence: TGCAGCGTTGAACTAGGGCTAGCGGGAGTAGTCTACAATGAGCAGTTCTTC. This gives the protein CSVELGLAGVVYNEQFF.

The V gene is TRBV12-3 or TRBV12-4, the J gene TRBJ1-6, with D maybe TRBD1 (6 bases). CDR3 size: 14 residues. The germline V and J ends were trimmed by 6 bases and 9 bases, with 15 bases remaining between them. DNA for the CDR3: TGTGCCAGCAGCTTACAGGGAGCGGGTTCACCCCTCCACTTT. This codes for CASSLQGAGSPLHF.

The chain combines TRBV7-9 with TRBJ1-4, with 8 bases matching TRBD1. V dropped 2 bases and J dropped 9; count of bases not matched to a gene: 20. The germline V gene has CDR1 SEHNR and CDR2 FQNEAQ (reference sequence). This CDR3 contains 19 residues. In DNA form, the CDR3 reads TGTGCCAGCAGCTTAATCTTATTCGGGCGACAGGGGATAAGGAAAAAACTGTTTTTT. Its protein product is CASSLILFGRQGIRKKLFF.

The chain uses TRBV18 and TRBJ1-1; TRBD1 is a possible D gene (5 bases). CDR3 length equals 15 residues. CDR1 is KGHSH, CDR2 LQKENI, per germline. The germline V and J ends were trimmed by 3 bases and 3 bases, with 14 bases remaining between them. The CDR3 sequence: CASSPSQGMDTEAFF. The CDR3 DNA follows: TGTGCCAGCTCACCCTCCCAGGGCATGGACACTGAAGCTTTCTTT.

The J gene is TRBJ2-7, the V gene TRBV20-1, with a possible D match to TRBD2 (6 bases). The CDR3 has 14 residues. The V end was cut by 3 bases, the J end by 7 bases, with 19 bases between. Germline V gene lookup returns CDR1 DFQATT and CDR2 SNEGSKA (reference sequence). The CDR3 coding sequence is TGCAGTGCTAGGGATTTTGCGGGGAAGATAGAGCAGTACTTC. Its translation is CSARDFAGKIEQYF.

The chain's CDR3 is CASSSRRDIGPTDTQYF. The DNA for the CDR3 is TGTGCCAGCAGCTCCCGTAGGGATATTGGGCCCACAGATACGCAGTATTTT. The J gene is TRBJ2-3, the V gene TRBV7-8; D remains ambiguous. In germline, CDR1 is SGHVS, CDR2 FQNEAQ. The V gene lost 4 bases and the J gene lost 2 bases, with 19 bases spanning the gap. The CDR3 contains 17 residues.

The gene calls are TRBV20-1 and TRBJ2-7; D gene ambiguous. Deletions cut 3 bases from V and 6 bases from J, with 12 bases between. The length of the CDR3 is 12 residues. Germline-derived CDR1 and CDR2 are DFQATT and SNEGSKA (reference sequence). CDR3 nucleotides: TGCAGTGCTAGGGGTTGGGTTACCGAGCAGTACTTC. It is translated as CSARGWVTEQYF.

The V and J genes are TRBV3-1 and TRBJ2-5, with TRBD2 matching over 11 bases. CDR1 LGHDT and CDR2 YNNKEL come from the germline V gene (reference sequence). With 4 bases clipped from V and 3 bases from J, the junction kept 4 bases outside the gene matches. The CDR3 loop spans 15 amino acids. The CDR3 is CASSPVLAGEETQYF. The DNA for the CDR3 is TGTGCCAGCAGCCCTGTACTAGCGGGAGAAGAGACCCAGTACTTC.